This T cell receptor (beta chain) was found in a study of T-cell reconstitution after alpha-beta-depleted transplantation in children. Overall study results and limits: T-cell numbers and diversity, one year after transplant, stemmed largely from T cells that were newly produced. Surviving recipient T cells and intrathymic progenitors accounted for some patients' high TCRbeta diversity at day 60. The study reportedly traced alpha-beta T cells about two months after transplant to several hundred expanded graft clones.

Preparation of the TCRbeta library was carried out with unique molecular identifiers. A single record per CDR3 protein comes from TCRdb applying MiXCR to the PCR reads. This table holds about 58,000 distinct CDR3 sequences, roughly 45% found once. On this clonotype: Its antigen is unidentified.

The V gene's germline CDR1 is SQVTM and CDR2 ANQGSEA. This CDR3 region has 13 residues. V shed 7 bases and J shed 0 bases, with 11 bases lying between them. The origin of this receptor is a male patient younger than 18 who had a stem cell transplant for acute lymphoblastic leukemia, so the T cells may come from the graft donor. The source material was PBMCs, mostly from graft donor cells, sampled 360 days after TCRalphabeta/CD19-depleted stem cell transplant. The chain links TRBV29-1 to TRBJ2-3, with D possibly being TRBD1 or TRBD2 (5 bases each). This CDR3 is CSAVRDSTDTQYF. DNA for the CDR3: TGCAGCGCCGTCCGGGACAGCACAGATACGCAGTATTTT.